This T cell receptor beta chain was profiled in a study of OX40 agonist ivuxolimab in advanced cancers. Notes on the research overall: Ivuxolimab was a fully human IgG2 agonistic monoclonal antibody targeting the costimulatory receptor OX40 (CD134). Patients were allowed to have had prior anti-PD-1, anti-PD-L1 or anti-CTLA-4 therapy, and 40% of the dose-escalation patients had previously received checkpoint inhibitors. Of the 50 or so patients in dose escalation, about 20 had hepatocellular carcinoma, some 15 had melanoma, 9 had renal cell carcinoma and 9 had head and neck cancer. In the dose-escalation cohort, approximately 82% of patients were male, and the mean age was around 60 years, with a range of roughly 23 to 85. Partial responses occurred in three dose-escalation patients: two with cutaneous melanoma and one with hepatocellular carcinoma. Peripheral TCRbeta sequencing aimed to test whether ivuxolimab altered TCR sequence diversity and caused clonal T-cell expansion. Intravenous ivuxolimab was administered to patients every 2 weeks at six dose levels: 0.01, 0.1, 0.3, 1.5, 3 and 10 mg/kg. The paper covers the monotherapy dose-escalation part of the phase I ivuxolimab trial, which included N of about 56 patients.

Patients with autoimmune disease history or receiving systemic immunosuppression were excluded from the trial. Peripheral blood for TCR sequencing was drawn from every dose cohort at baseline, at cycle 4 day 1 and at cycle 7 day 1. The samples were taken from a phase I, first-in-human, multicenter, open-label dose-escalation trial of ivuxolimab. The trial enrolled adults with locally advanced or metastatic head and neck squamous cell, hepatocellular, melanoma or renal cell carcinoma. Before TCR sequencing, CD4+ and CD8+ T cells were separately sorted from peripheral blood. Genomic DNA was isolated from the sorted cells so that the TCRbeta CDR3 region could be sequenced. The immunoSEQ Assay was used to sequence the TCRbeta CDR3 regions. The immuneACCESS repertoire file appears here via TCRdb, limited to in-frame rearrangements. These files lack a portion of the clones; in checked studies, under half of the deficit traces to unresolved V genes, and the cause of the others is not known. Present in this sample are 30,000 to 40,000 clones, about 90% of which were seen just once. The ten largest make up 19% of the sample.

The junction shows trimming of 11 bases on V and 2 bases on J, plus 10 bases between the germline ends. The germline V gene (reference sequence) specifies LNHDA as CDR1 and SQIVND as CDR2. The CDR3, from cysteine to phenylalanine, totals 11 residues. The entry retains the CDR3 DNA only, 33 bases that are in frame from base 1. Study-level results and caveats: After ivuxolimab, CD8+ T cells had more expanded clones than CD4+ T cells on average. At doses of 0.1 to 3.0 mg/kg, clonal expansion of both CD4+ and CD8+ blood T cells was observed from baseline to week 6. In the 0.1-3.0 mg/kg groups, partial responders had among the lowest normalized peripheral clonal expansion, particularly in CD8+ T cells. Antigen specificity was not determined for the clonally expanded peripheral T cells. Low levels of normalized T-cell clonal expansion were also seen in some patients who did not respond.

Remarks on this clone: There is no known antigen for this receptor. Per-base quality was not reported, and no clone a single base away is much larger than it.

The receptor was isolated from an adult with an advanced solid tumor such as melanoma, head and neck, liver or kidney cancer. This material consisted of CD4+ or CD8+ T cells sorted from blood, taken in a trial of the OX40 agonist ivuxolimab. Recombination connected TRBV19 to TRBJ2-7; the D gene cannot be resolved reliably. In nucleotides, the sequence is TGTGCCTCCTCGACAACCTACGAGCAGTACTTC. Its coded protein is CASSTTYEQYF.